The 25 T cell receptor beta chains listed next were all sequenced from one sample in a study of OX40 agonist ivuxolimab in advanced cancers. Repertoires were generated with immunoSEQ multiplex PCR, while TCRdb's copy carries only in-frame clones and drops some. The sample holds 40,000 to 50,000 clones, 88% seen once. This specimen consisted of CD4+ or CD8+ T cells sorted from blood, obtained in a trial of the OX40 agonist ivuxolimab. The receptors originated from an adult with an advanced solid tumor such as melanoma, head and neck, liver or kidney cancer.

The V and J genes are TRBV11-2 and TRBJ2-7, with 9 bases that match TRBD1. CDR1 is SGHAT, CDR2 FQNNGV, per germline. The CDR3 sequence is 17 residues long. V lost 1 base to trimming and J lost 5 bases; unmatched junction nucleotides: 12. DNA of the CDR3: TGTGCCAGCAGCTTAGTAGATCTGGACAGGGGAAGTCACGAGCAGTACTTC. The encoded protein is CASSLVDLDRGSHEQYF. Filled out from reference TRBV11-2 and TRBJ2-7, the complete variable domain reads EAGVAQSPRYKIIEKRQSVAFWCNPISGHATLYWYQQILGQGPKLLIQFQNNGVVDDSQLPKDRFSAERLKGVDSTLKIQPAKLEDSAVYLCASSLVDLDRGSHEQYFGPGTRLTVT.

The chain is built from TRBV30 and TRBJ2-6, with D perhaps TRBD1 (5 bases). The V gene's germline CDR1 is GTSNPN and CDR2 SVGIG (reference sequence). Trimming took 2 bases from V and 4 from J, leaving 9 bases between them. The CDR3 runs 14 residues. The CDR3 sequence: CAWSKGSGANVLTF. DNA for the CDR3: TGTGCCTGGAGTAAGGGGTCCGGGGCCAACGTCCTGACTTTC.

This chain joins TRBV13 and TRBJ2-7; 11 bases align to TRBD2. The CDR3 runs 17 residues. J gave up 0 bases and V 5 bases, and 9 bases lay outside the gene matches. CDR1 and CDR2 from the germline V gene are PRHDT and FYEKMQ (reference sequence). The CDR3 spells CASSLRTSGFSSYEQYF. The CDR3 DNA reads TGTGCCAGCAGCCTCCGGACTAGCGGGTTTAGCTCCTACGAGCAGTACTTC.

The chain uses TRBV25-1 and TRBJ2-3, with D hard to call. V was shortened by 4 bases and J by 6 bases, with 8 bases between the two germline ends. CDR3 length: 12 residues. CDR1 is MGHDK, CDR2 SYGVNS, per germline. The CDR3 sequence: CASSVSRDTQYF. The CDR3 DNA follows: TGTGCCAGCAGTGTCTCTCGGGATACGCAGTATTTT.

The chain is built from TRBV28 and TRBJ2-7; 9 nucleotides agree with TRBD1. Trimming took 6 bases from V and 5 from J; bases not matched to a gene: 5. The germline V gene encodes CDR1 MDHEN and CDR2 SYDVKM. This CDR3 has 13 residues. CDR3 region: CASSYRGRNEQYF. The CDR3 DNA follows: TGTGCCAGCAGCTACAGGGGGCGGAACGAGCAGTACTTC.

There are a few counts of this clone. This chain connects TRBV19 to TRBJ2-2; D ambiguous. V gave up 6 bases and J gave up 4 bases, with 15 bases separating them. This CDR3 comprises 15 residues. Germline V gene sequence: CDR1 LNHDA, CDR2 SQIVND (reference sequence). CDR3 coding DNA: TGTGCCAGTAGCTACCAAATGGGCGTCACCGGGGAGCTGTTTTTT. It is translated as CASSYQMGVTGELFF.

The rearrangement links TRBV18 to TRBJ2-7; 10 bases line up with TRBD2. After removal of 3 bases from V and 0 bases from J, the junction contained 8 bases not matched to a gene. Germline V CDR1 and CDR2: KGHSH, LQKENI. The CDR3 has 17 residues. The DNA for the CDR3 is TGTGCCAGCTCACCCTGGGACCCTAGCGGGAGCTCCTACGAGCAGTACTTC. It encodes CASSPWDPSGSSYEQYF.

In its sample, this clone was seen once. V usage is TRBV6-1 and J usage is TRBJ2-7; TRBD2 matches at 12 bases. Germline V gene lookup returns CDR1 MNHNS and CDR2 SASEGT. The J segment lost 6 bases and the V segment lost 9 bases, leaving 6 bases of the junction unmatched. The CDR3 length is 13 residues. The DNA of the CDR3 is TGTGCCAGTAGACTAGCGGGAGAGGGCGAGCAGTACTTC. It is translated as CASRLAGEGEQYF.

The rearrangement links TRBV19 to TRBJ2-7, with 11 bases lining up with TRBD2. In germline, CDR1 is LNHDA, CDR2 SQIVND (reference sequence). The CDR3 sequence is 15 residues long. With V trimmed by 6 bases and J by 7 bases, 11 bases remained unmatched. As DNA, the CDR3 is TGTGCCAGTAGCTACACCGGGACTAGCGGTGATGAGCAGTACTTC. It translates to CASSYTGTSGDEQYF. The full variable domain, with the rest looked up from reference TRBV19 and TRBJ2-7, is DGGITQSPKYLFRKEGQNVTLSCEQNLNHDAMYWYRQDPGQGLRLIYYSQIVNDFQKGDIAEGYSVSREKKESFPLTVTSAQKNPTAFYLCASSYTGTSGDEQYFGPGTRLTVT.

This clone was counted only a few times. The CDR3 coding sequence is TGCAGCGTTGACGCCTGGGGCGCGGATGGCTACACCTTC. It specifies CSVDAWGADGYTF. V gene TRBV29-1 combines with J gene TRBJ1-2, with D perhaps matching TRBD1 (5 bases). The germline V and J ends were trimmed by 3 bases and 6 bases, with 14 bases remaining between them. The CDR3 is made up of 13 amino acids. Germline assignment: CDR1 SQVTM and CDR2 ANQGSEA.

The chain couples TRBV16 to TRBJ2-2; D ambiguous. Germline V gene sequence: CDR1 KGHSY, CDR2 FQNENV. The CDR3 consists of 15 residues. V lost 2 bases, J lost 4 bases, and 11 bases lay in between. The CDR3 coding sequence is TGTGCCAGCAGCCAAGGTCGACCCCCCACCGGGGAGCTGTTTTTT. Its translation is CASSQGRPPTGELFF.

This sequence joins TRBV7-9 and TRBJ1-3, with 11 bases identical to TRBD1. Trimming removed 5 bases from V and 0 bases from J; junction bases left unmatched: 9. Germline loops: CDR1 SEHNR, CDR2 FQNEAQ (reference sequence). The CDR3 is made up of 18 amino acids. CDR3 loop: CASSPRTGGLVSGNTIYF. The CDR3 DNA follows: TGTGCCAGCAGCCCCCGGACAGGGGGCCTTGTCTCTGGAAACACCATATATTTT.

The rearrangement uses TRBV5-1 and TRBJ2-2; 9 nucleotides align to TRBD1. There are 18 residues in the CDR3. Germline lookup yields CDR1 SGHRS and CDR2 YFSETQ. Unmatched junction bases numbered 10, after V lost 4 bases and J lost 0 bases. The DNA for the CDR3 is TGCGCCAGCAGCCGATCGGGACAGGGATCTTCGAACACCGGGGAGCTGTTTTTT. This translates into CASSRSGQGSSNTGELFF.

The rearrangement uses TRBV29-1 and TRBJ2-1; D is possibly TRBD2 (6 bases). Trimming took off 7 bases at V and 7 bases at J, with 14 bases between the two ends. This CDR3 has 12 amino acids. The germline V gene has CDR1 SQVTM and CDR2 ANQGSEA. The CDR3 reads CSGGDLGNEQFF. DNA of the CDR3: TGCAGCGGGGGGGATCTCGGGAATGAGCAGTTCTTC.

This chain uses TRBV9 with TRBJ1-1, with no clear D. This CDR3 contains 15 residues. Trimming removed 0 bases at V and 0 bases at J, with 9 bases between. From germline, CDR1 is SGDLS and CDR2 YYNGEE. The chain's CDR3 is CASSVEGRMNTEAFF. The CDR3 DNA is TGTGCCAGCAGCGTAGAGGGCCGAATGAACACTGAAGCTTTCTTT.

The V call is TRBV10-3, the J call TRBJ2-1; D possibly uses TRBD1 or TRBD2 (6 bases each). The CDR3 has 14 amino acids. Trimming stripped 6 bases from V and 7 bases from J, with 16 bases between. Germline assignment: CDR1 ENHRY and CDR2 SYGVKD. The CDR3 sequence is CAISPGAGMNEQFF. The CDR3 coding sequence is TGTGCCATCAGCCCGGGGGCGGGGATGAATGAGCAGTTCTTC.

This chain links TRBV10-2 with TRBJ1-1, with 8 bases identical to TRBD1. CDR1 WSHSY and CDR2 SAAADI come from the germline V gene. The CDR3 totals 14 residues. With 6 bases clipped from V and 3 bases from J, the junction kept 6 bases outside the gene matches. This chain's CDR3 is CASRAGGQYTEAFF. Here the CDR3 DNA reads TGCGCCAGCAGGGCAGGGGGCCAGTACACTGAAGCTTTCTTT.

This chain uses TRBV6-1 with TRBJ2-7, with D perhaps TRBD1 (6 bases). Deletions cut 2 bases from V and 0 bases from J, with 17 bases between. Germline values: CDR1 MNHNS, CDR2 SASEGT. CDR3 length: 17 residues. CDR3 loop: CASSEPRPGQFSYEQYF. For the CDR3, the DNA is TGTGCCAGCAGTGAACCCCGCCCCGGACAGTTCTCCTACGAGCAGTACTTC.

The chain couples TRBV11-2 to TRBJ2-4, with 7 bases fitting TRBD1. CDR3 length: 17 residues. V was clipped by 0 bases and J by 1 base; unmatched bases: 6. Germline CDR1 reads SGHAT; CDR2 reads FQNNGV. The CDR3 DNA follows: TGTGCCAGCAGCTTAGAGAGGGGGCGAGAGGCCAAAAACATTCAGTACTTC. It specifies CASSLERGREAKNIQYF.

The gene calls are TRBV9 and TRBJ1-3, with D tentatively TRBD1 (6 bases). Germline values: CDR1 SGDLS, CDR2 YYNGEE. V was trimmed by 0 bases and J by 9 bases, leaving 10 bases between them. CDR3 length equals 13 residues. CDR3 nucleotide sequence: TGTGCCAGCAGCGTAGGTCAGGGGAGCACCATATATTTT. It is translated as CASSVGQGSTIYF. Complete variable domain (other parts from reference TRBV9 and TRBJ1-3): DSGVTQTPKHLITATGQRVTLRCSPRSGDLSVYWYQQSLDQGLQFLIQYYNGEERAKGNILERFSAQQFPDLHSELNLSSLELGDSALYFCASSVGQGSTIYFGEGSWLTVV.

The chain carries TRBV19 and TRBJ2-5; no clear D gene. Germline CDR1 LNHDA, CDR2 SQIVND (reference sequence). There are 12 residues in the CDR3. The V and J ends lost 8 bases and 4 bases respectively, with 11 bases between them. CDR3 residues: CASLPPAETQYF. CDR3 coding DNA: TGTGCCAGTTTGCCCCCCGCAGAGACCCAGTACTTC.

This clone was observed a few times. CDR3 amino acids: CASSLEQGDRYF. DNA for the CDR3: TGTGCCAGCAGCTTGGAACAGGGGGATCGGTACTTC. The chain recombines TRBV7-9 with TRBJ2-7, with TRBD1 matching 8 bases. CDR1 and CDR2 from the germline V gene are SEHNR and FQNEAQ (reference sequence). The CDR3 runs to 12 residues. J gave up 12 bases and V 3 bases, and 7 bases lay outside the gene matches.

The chain employs TRBV6-5 and TRBJ2-7; 7 bases line up with TRBD1. Trimming removed 7 bases from V and 5 bases from J; junction bases left unmatched: 2. The CDR3 contains 11 residues. Germline V gene lookup returns CDR1 MNHEY and CDR2 SVGAGI. The CDR3 here is CASTTGHEQYF. The CDR3 region has the DNA TGTGCCAGCACGACAGGGCACGAGCAGTACTTC.

The V gene is TRBV13, the J gene TRBJ2-7; 11 bases are a match to TRBD1. With 5 bases clipped from V and 5 bases from J, the junction kept 5 bases outside the gene matches. The CDR3 has 14 residues. The germline V gene has CDR1 PRHDT and CDR2 FYEKMQ (reference sequence). The DNA of the CDR3 is TGTGCCAGCAGCCCAAGGGACAGGGGGGACGAGCAGTACTTC. Protein sequence: CASSPRDRGDEQYF. The full variable domain, in which reference TRBV13 and TRBJ2-7 provide the parts outside the CDR3, is AAGVIQSPRHLIKEKRETATLKCYPIPRHDTVYWYQQGPGQDPQFLISFYEKMQSDKGSIPDRFSAQQFSDYHSELNMSSLELGDSALYFCASSPRDRGDEQYFGPGTRLTVT.

This rearrangement joins TRBV7-9 to TRBJ2-3, with a weak D call TRBD2 (5 bases). Deletions cut 3 bases from V and 6 bases from J, with 10 bases between. This CDR3 has 13 residues. Germline V CDR1 and CDR2: SEHNR, FQNEAQ (reference sequence). CDR3 sequence reads: CASSFGLFDTQYF. CDR3 in DNA: TGTGCCAGCAGCTTCGGACTTTTTGATACGCAGTATTTT. The full variable domain, rest sourced from reference TRBV7-9 and TRBJ2-3, is DTGVSQNPRHKITKRGQNVTFRCDPISEHNRLYWYRQTLGQGPEFLTYFQNEAQLEKSRLLSDRFSAERPKGSFSTLEIQRTEQGDSAMYLCASSFGLFDTQYFGPGTRLTVL.